One sample yielded the 19 T cell receptor beta chains listed below, sequenced in a study of blood T cell repertoires in COVID-19. Repertoires were generated with immunoSEQ multiplex PCR, while TCRdb's copy carries only in-frame clones and drops some. The table has 75,000 to 90,000 clones, roughly 82% seen once. Sequences were obtained from peripheral blood. Every receptor here comes from a man aged 50 to 59 with active COVID-19.

There are many counts of this clone. The V and J genes are TRBV9 and TRBJ2-2; D gene unclear. The length of the CDR3 is 13 residues. The germline CDR1 and CDR2 sequences are SGDLS and YYNGEE. Trimming took 3 bases from V and 7 from J, leaving 10 bases between them. CDR3 loop: CASSGRPDGELFF. The CDR3 DNA sequence: TGTGCCAGCAGCGGGAGACCAGACGGGGAGCTGTTTTTT.

The V gene is TRBV6-5, the J gene TRBJ2-6, with a possible D match to TRBD1 (6 bases). There are 15 residues in the CDR3. Trimming cost V 7 bases and J 4 bases, with 14 bases left between them. The germline V gene encodes CDR1 MNHEY and CDR2 SVGAGI. The CDR3 spells CASNVQGSGANVLTF. DNA for the CDR3: TGTGCCAGCAATGTACAGGGTTCCGGGGCCAACGTCCTGACTTTC.

This rearrangement joins TRBV5-1 to TRBJ2-2, with 9 nucleotides matching TRBD2. With V trimmed by 0 bases and J by 4 bases, 4 bases remained unmatched. CDR3 length equals 16 residues. CDR1 SGHRS and CDR2 YFSETQ come from the germline V gene. The CDR3 DNA reads as TGCGCCAGCAGCTTGGGTAGCGGGGGCGCCACCGGGGAGCTGTTTTTT. Amino acids: CASSLGSGGATGELFF.

This chain connects TRBV19 to TRBJ2-7; possible D gene TRBD2, 7 bases. CDR3 length equals 14 residues. Trimming left V 3 bases short and J 2 bases short, with 11 bases between. CDR1 is LNHDA, CDR2 SQIVND, per germline (reference sequence). CDR3 sequence: CASSIGGRTYEQYF. The CDR3 DNA reads as TGTGCCAGTAGTATCGGGGGGCGCACCTACGAGCAGTACTTC.

This chain joins TRBV14 and TRBJ1-2; TRBD1 is a possible D gene (6 bases). The CDR3 totals 14 residues. Germline V gene lookup returns CDR1 SGHDN and CDR2 FVKESK. Trimming pared 4 bases from V and 8 bases from J, leaving 17 bases between. The CDR3 DNA reads TGTGCCAGCAGCCGCTTCGAAGGGGGATGGGGCTACACCTTC. Amino acid sequence: CASSRFEGGWGYTF. Full variable domain (outside the CDR3, taken from reference TRBV14 and TRBJ1-2): EAGVTQFPSHSVIEKGQTVTLRCDPISGHDNLYWYRRVMGKEIKFLLHFVKESKQDESGMPNNRFLAERTGGTYSTLKVQPAELEDSGVYFCASSRFEGGWGYTFGSGTRLTVV.

This chain connects TRBV7-9 to TRBJ1-2; maybe TRBD1 (6 bases). Trimming removed 5 bases from V and 4 bases from J, with 20 bases in between. The germline V gene encodes CDR1 SEHNR and CDR2 FQNEAQ (reference sequence). CDR3 length: 16 residues. The CDR3 DNA reads as TGTGCCAGCAGCCACAGGGAGGGGGGATTGGGCTATGGCTACACCTTC. It encodes CASSHREGGLGYGYTF.

The rearrangement links TRBV11-2 to TRBJ1-1; 7 nucleotides match TRBD1. CDR3 length equals 14 residues. After removal of 1 base from V and 5 bases from J, the junction contained 4 bases not matched to a gene. Germline loops: CDR1 SGHAT, CDR2 FQNNGV. The CDR3: CASSLGPGGTEAFF. CDR3 in DNA: TGTGCCAGCAGCTTAGGTCCAGGGGGAACTGAAGCTTTCTTT.

The chain couples TRBV5-1 to TRBJ1-1; TRBD1 is a possible D gene (6 bases). CDR1 is SGHRS and CDR2 is YFSETQ in the germline V gene. This CDR3 is 14 amino acids long. The V end lost 2 bases, the J end lost 3 bases, and 11 bases lay between the germline ends. CDR3: CASSLQGGDTEAFF. CDR3 coding DNA: TGCGCCAGCAGCTTACAGGGTGGAGACACTGAAGCTTTCTTT.

This clone was counted a single time. CDR3 region: CASSLRAYGTEAFF. CDR3 coding DNA: TGTGCCAGCAGCTTGAGAGCCTACGGCACTGAAGCTTTCTTT. The chain joins TRBV5-6 to TRBJ1-1; no clear D gene. The V and J ends lost 1 base and 4 bases respectively, with 11 bases between them. This CDR3 has 14 residues. Germline V gives CDR1 SGHDT, CDR2 YYEEEE.

This clone was picked up a small number of times. The J gene is TRBJ1-1, the V gene TRBV18; D call uncertain. CDR1 and CDR2 from the germline V gene are KGHSH and LQKENI. CDR3 size: 14 residues. V lost 3 bases and J 1 base, leaving 9 bases between the germline ends. The CDR3 reads CASSPVTRNTEAFF. The CDR3 coding sequence is TGTGCCAGCTCACCGGTTACACGGAACACTGAAGCTTTCTTT.

As DNA, the CDR3 is TGCGCCAGCAGCCGCCTGGGCGAGGGAGGGGAGACCCAGTACTTC. As protein: CASSRLGEGGETQYF. V and J are TRBV4-3 and TRBJ2-5; 7 positions match TRBD2. J gave up 5 bases and V 4 bases, and 10 bases lay outside the gene matches. Germline V CDR1 and CDR2: LGHNA, YSLEER. The CDR3 contains 15 residues.

This clone was found once. The chain employs TRBV5-1 and TRBJ2-1; the D gene is possibly TRBD1 (6 bases). Trimming left V 5 bases short and J 0 bases short, with 12 bases between. Per germline, CDR1 SGHRS and CDR2 YFSETQ. This CDR3 has 15 amino acids. CDR3 sequence: CASSPGTNSYNEQFF. The CDR3 DNA follows: TGCGCCAGCAGTCCTGGGACAAACTCCTACAATGAGCAGTTCTTC.

This sequence joins TRBV9 and TRBJ1-1; unclear D gene. The CDR3 runs 13 residues. Trimming removed 0 bases from V and 1 base from J, with 4 bases in between. Germline CDR1 and CDR2: SGDLS and YYNGEE. The CDR3 bases are TGTGCCAGCAGCGTAGCTCCGAACACTGAAGCTTTCTTT. Its protein is CASSVAPNTEAFF.

This clone was observed a single time. The V gene is TRBV24-1, the J gene TRBJ1-2; D remains unclear. Germline values: CDR1 KGHDR, CDR2 SFDVKD. The CDR3 is 14 amino acids. The V gene lost 4 bases and the J gene lost 7 bases, with 15 bases spanning the gap. The CDR3: CATSEGEGVAGYTF. For the CDR3, the DNA is TGTGCCACCAGTGAGGGCGAGGGTGTGGCTGGCTACACCTTC.

The chain employs TRBV5-4 and TRBJ2-5; 10 bases map to TRBD2. V shed 4 bases, J shed 3 bases, and the junction held 6 bases outside the gene matches. Germline assignment: CDR1 SGHNT and CDR2 YYREEE (reference sequence). CDR3 size: 15 residues. CDR3 sequence: CASSRTSGREETQYF. The CDR3 bases are TGTGCCAGCAGCAGGACTAGCGGCCGTGAAGAGACCCAGTACTTC.

The gene calls are TRBV15 and TRBJ2-4, with D possibly matching TRBD1 (7 bases). Germline assignment: CDR1 LNHNV and CDR2 YYDKDF (reference sequence). The V gene lost 1 base and the J gene lost 7 bases, with 11 bases spanning the gap. This CDR3 has 14 amino acids. The CDR3 reads CATSRGAGGNIQYF. CDR3 nucleotides: TGTGCCACCAGCAGAGGGGCAGGGGGGAACATTCAGTACTTC.

The genes are TRBV14 and TRBJ2-2, with a weak D call TRBD1 (6 bases). The CDR3 sequence is 15 residues long. Trimming removed 1 base from V and 6 bases from J, with 12 bases in between. Germline V lookup: CDR1 SGHDN, CDR2 FVKESK. The CDR3 sequence: CASSQAAGVPGELFF. For the CDR3, the DNA is TGTGCCAGCAGCCAAGCTGCAGGGGTGCCCGGGGAGCTGTTTTTT.

A few counts support this clone. The CDR3 DNA reads as TGCGCCAGCAGCTTGGAAGGCGGGAGGTGGGACGAGCAGTACTTC. Translated, it gives CASSLEGGRWDEQYF. This sequence joins TRBV5-1 and TRBJ2-7; TRBD2 matches at 8 bases. Germline V CDR1 and CDR2: SGHRS, YFSETQ. With V trimmed by 0 bases and J by 5 bases, 7 bases remained unmatched. The CDR3 covers 15 residues.

The count of this clone is one. The chain links TRBV24-1 to TRBJ2-5; 7 nucleotides agree with TRBD2. The CDR3 contains 18 residues. The germline gives CDR1 KGHDR, CDR2 SFDVKD. Germline trimming cut 3 bases from V and 4 bases from J; bases unmatched to any gene: 16. The CDR3 region has the DNA TGTGCCACCAGTGATCCCCCAGGTAAACCCGCGGGGGTAGAGACCCAGTACTTC. Amino acids: CATSDPPGKPAGVETQYF.